These T cell receptor beta chains were read from a single sample in a study of blood T cells in healthy people across ages. One entry per CDR3 protein results from TCRdb running MiXCR on the 5' RACE reads. The sample shows about 2 million distinct CDR3 sequences, 49% of them seen only once. Material for sequencing was blood. The receptors derive from a woman aged 40 to 50 in good health. CDR3s include the opening cysteine and the closing phenylalanine or tryptophan. The D gene is left open where the match is weak. Rows give clone size only sometimes, using once, few, many, or a class for an expanded clone.

d_gene	v_gene	j_gene	abundance	CDR3aa	CDR3nt
TRBD1	TRBV7-8	TRBJ2-1	few	CASSLGTGVGYNEQFF	TGTGCCAGCAGCTTAGGGACAGGGGTGGGTTACAATGAGCAGTTCTTC
-	TRBV6-1	TRBJ2-5	-	CASSELSGTERRGTQYF	TGTGCCAGCAGTGAATTATCCGGGACAGAAAGGAGGGGGACCCAGTACTTC
-	TRBV27	TRBJ2-1	once	CASSQTGNNGQFF	TGTGCCAGCAGTCAGACAGGTAACAATGGGCAGTTCTTC
TRBD1	TRBV2	TRBJ2-5	-	CASSEKTGGRETQYF	TGTGCCAGCAGTGAAAAGACAGGGGGTCGGGAGACCCAGTACTTC
-	TRBV3-1	TRBJ1-5	once	CASSQDGLIQPQHF	TGTGCCAGCAGCCAAGATGGACTAATCCAGCCCCAGCATTTT
TRBD2	TRBV6-2/TRBV6-3	TRBJ2-4	many	CASSYGGGAKNIQYF	TGTGCCAGCAGTTACGGCGGGGGAGCCAAAAACATTCAGTACTTC
-	TRBV6-2/TRBV6-3	TRBJ2-1	-	CASSHTDPTLVTPGGNEQFF	TGTGCCAGCAGTCACACCGACCCAACCTTAGTTACCCCCGGGGGCAATGAGCAGTTCTTC
-	TRBV4-3	TRBJ2-1	few	CASSQVAGNEQFF	TGCGCCAGCAGCCAAGTGGCGGGCAATGAGCAGTTCTTC
-	TRBV10-3	TRBJ1-2	few	CAISEDSNIYGYTF	TGTGCCATCAGTGAGGATTCAAACATCTATGGCTACACCTTC
-	TRBV7-2	TRBJ2-7	-	CASSLEAQSSYEQYF	TGTGCCAGCAGCTTAGAGGCACAATCCTCCTACGAGCAGTACTTC
-	TRBV6-2/TRBV6-3	TRBJ2-7	-	CASSRTAVSYEQYF	TGTGCCAGCAGTCGGACGGCTGTATCCTACGAGCAGTACTTC
-	TRBV3-1	TRBJ2-6	many	CASSLANVLTF	TGTGCCAGCAGCCTAGCCAACGTCCTGACTTTC
-	TRBV20-1	TRBJ2-1	-	CSVPSGSLDEQFF	TGCAGTGTTCCGTCCGGGAGCCTCGATGAGCAGTTCTTC
-	TRBV7-2	TRBJ2-7	-	CASSAPAQGDYEQYF	TGTGCCAGCAGCGCACCTGCACAAGGGGACTACGAGCAGTACTTC
TRBD2	TRBV27	TRBJ2-1	-	CASMRLAGGSYNEQFF	TGTGCCAGCATGAGGCTAGCGGGGGGCTCCTACAATGAGCAGTTCTTC
TRBD2	TRBV6-6	TRBJ2-1	-	CASSCSGREQFF	TGTGCCAGCAGTTGTAGCGGGCGTGAGCAGTTCTTC
TRBD1	TRBV29-1	TRBJ1-6	few	CSASQGALGNSPLHF	TGCAGCGCGAGCCAGGGGGCCTTGGGTAATTCACCCCTCCACTTT
TRBD1	TRBV12-3/TRBV12-4	TRBJ2-7	few	CASSSWTGTGLRETYEQYF	TGTGCCAGCAGTTCCTGGACCGGGACAGGGCTACGAGAAACCTACGAGCAGTACTTC
TRBD2	TRBV9	TRBJ2-3	many	CASSAGLAGSDTQYF	TGTGCCAGCAGCGCCGGACTAGCGGGCTCAGATACGCAGTATTTT
-	TRBV14	TRBJ2-5	-	CASSADGALGLAWTQYF	TGTGCCAGCAGCGCAGATGGGGCGCTGGGACTGGCTTGGACCCAGTACTTC
TRBD1	TRBV7-9	TRBJ2-3	-	CASSVSSGGMTQYF	TGTGCCAGCAGCGTCTCCTCAGGGGGTATGACGCAGTATTTT
-	TRBV6-5	TRBJ2-7	-	CASSYSGVSFYEQYF	TGTGCCAGCAGTTACTCCGGGGTCTCCTTTTACGAGCAGTACTTC
TRBD2	TRBV6-5	TRBJ2-1	-	CASSYSTGGVNEQFF	TGTGCCAGCAGTTACTCGACCGGGGGGGTGAATGAGCAGTTCTTC
-	TRBV6-1	TRBJ2-3	-	CASSEAWDKATDTQYF	TGTGCCAGCAGTGAAGCGTGGGACAAAGCCACAGATACGCAGTATTTT
TRBD1	TRBV15	TRBJ2-5	once	CATSRGQGDAAYF	TGTGCCACCAGTCGAGGGCAGGGGGACGCGGCGTACTTC
-	TRBV7-9	TRBJ1-5	-	CASSPIMGGFQPQHF	TGTGCCAGCAGCCCGATCATGGGGGGCTTTCAGCCCCAGCATTTT
-	TRBV6-2/TRBV6-3	TRBJ2-7	few	CASSTTTASYEQYF	TGTGCCAGCAGTACGACGACAGCTTCCTACGAGCAGTACTTC
-	TRBV6-6	TRBJ1-1	-	CASMMTDGNTEAFF	TGTGCCAGCATGATGACAGATGGAAACACTGAAGCTTTCTTT
-	TRBV10-3	TRBJ1-6	few	CARRDTDNSPLHF	TGTGCCAGACGGGACACCGATAATTCACCCCTCCACTTT
-	TRBV9	TRBJ1-1	once	CASSAIFTEAFF	TGTGCCAGCAGCGCGATCTTCACTGAAGCTTTCTTT
-	TRBV7-9	TRBJ1-6	-	CASSLGAGFYNSPLHF	TGTGCCAGCAGCTTGGGTGCAGGGTTCTATAATTCACCCCTCCACTTT
-	TRBV10-2	TRBJ2-7	few	CASSEGEEIYYEQYF	TGCGCCAGCAGTGAGGGGGAGGAGATTTACTACGAGCAGTACTTC
TRBD2	TRBV9	TRBJ2-1	-	CASSERGVNEQFF	TGTGCCAGCAGCGAGCGGGGGGTTAATGAGCAGTTCTTC
-	TRBV27	TRBJ2-7	many	CASSTHTGNSYEQYF	TGTGCCAGCAGCACCCATACCGGGAACTCCTACGAGCAGTACTTC
-	TRBV20-1	TRBJ2-4	many	CSARGTSWGSGNIQYF	TGCAGTGCTAGAGGCACCTCCTGGGGGAGCGGAAACATTCAGTACTTC
-	TRBV12-3/TRBV12-4	TRBJ2-3	-	CASSIAGTDTQYF	TGTGCCAGCAGTATAGCGGGCACAGATACGCAGTATTTT
-	TRBV2	TRBJ2-1	-	CASSPQGRPRQFF	TGTGCCAGCTCTCCCCAGGGAAGGCCAAGGCAGTTCTTC
-	TRBV27	TRBJ2-7	-	CASRNGQGIILEQYF	TGTGCCAGCCGAAACGGGCAGGGTATCATCCTCGAGCAGTACTTC
TRBD1	TRBV24-1	TRBJ1-2	few	CATKGTDYGYTF	TGTGCCACCAAAGGGACAGACTATGGCTACACCTTC
-	TRBV29-1	TRBJ1-2	-	CSVEDSAYGYTF	TGCAGCGTTGAAGATTCAGCTTATGGCTACACCTTC
-	TRBV20-1	TRBJ2-5	-	CSATTRQETQYF	TGCAGTGCAACGACACGCCAAGAGACCCAGTACTTC
-	TRBV7-2	TRBJ1-5	-	CASSLATGRNQPQHF	TGTGCCAGCAGCCTAGCTACAGGCCGCAATCAGCCCCAGCATTTT
TRBD1	TRBV7-2	TRBJ1-5	few	CASSLGHRGSNQPQHF	TGTGCCAGCAGCTTAGGTCACAGGGGATCCAATCAGCCCCAGCATTTT
TRBD1	TRBV12-3/TRBV12-4	TRBJ1-6	-	CASTPGGGNSPLHF	TGTGCCAGCACCCCAGGGGGAGGTAATTCACCCCTCCACTTT
-	TRBV4-3	TRBJ2-1	-	CASSRRDYNEQFF	TGCGCCAGCAGCCGCCGGGATTACAATGAGCAGTTCTTC
TRBD1	TRBV4-2	TRBJ1-2	once	CASSQESSETGGGYTF	TGTGCCAGCAGCCAAGAAAGCTCCGAGACAGGGGGCGGCTACACCTTC